The rows below give T cell receptor beta chains drawn from one sample of a study of T cell clonotyping in hematopoietic cell transplantation. Generated by immunoSEQ multiplex PCR, the TCRdb table keeps only in-frame clones and is missing some. The sample consists of about 4,400 clones, just under 70% of them appearing once. This material consisted of PBMCs, taken 100 days after allogeneic stem cell transplant. Source of these receptors: a male patient aged 60 to 75 who had an allogeneic stem cell transplant, so the T cells may come from the graft donor. Some clones in this sample may be carry-over from other donors' samples. Each CDR3 is given with its conserved first and last residue. Fields, in order: CDR3 DNA, CDR3 protein, J gene, clone size, V gene, CDR3 length, D gene. The D gene is left open where the match is weak. Rows give clone size only sometimes, using once, few, many, or a class for an expanded clone.

CDR3 DNA: TGCGCCAGCAGCCTTCGCAACCCCAGGGTCCCCTTGGTTAGTGGGGCCAACGTCCTGACTTTC; CDR3 protein: CASSLRNPRVPLVSGANVLTF; J gene: TRBJ2-6; clone size: .; V gene: TRBV4-1; CDR3 length: 21; D gene: .
CDR3 DNA: TGTGCCTGGAGTGCCGGGCTCCAATACGAGCAGTACTTC; CDR3 protein: CAWSAGLQYEQYF; J gene: TRBJ2-7; clone size: .; V gene: TRBV30; CDR3 length: 13; D gene: .
CDR3 DNA: TGTGCCCGAGTAGTAAAGAGGGGGGGTGAGCAGTTCTTC; CDR3 protein: CARVVKRGGEQFF; J gene: TRBJ2-1; clone size: few; V gene: TRBV2; CDR3 length: 13; D gene: .
CDR3 DNA: TGTGCCAGCAGCTCTGCAGACGACAGGGGTAGTGGCTACACCTTC; CDR3 protein: CASSSADDRGSGYTF; J gene: TRBJ1-2; clone size: few; V gene: TRBV7-9; CDR3 length: 15; D gene: TRBD1
CDR3 DNA: TGTGCCAGCAGTTACAGCAGCGGGGAATACACAGATACGCAGTATTTT; CDR3 protein: CASSYSSGEYTDTQYF; J gene: TRBJ2-3; clone size: .; V gene: TRBV6-5; CDR3 length: 16; D gene: TRBD2
CDR3 DNA: TGTGCCAGCAGCCAAGGACAGTTGCTGCATCAGCCCCAGCATTTT; CDR3 protein: CASSQGQLLHQPQHF; J gene: TRBJ1-5; clone size: .; V gene: TRBV7-2; CDR3 length: 15; D gene: .
CDR3 DNA: TGTGCCAGCAGCCTGTTGGGGGCGGGACAGCCCCAGCATTTT; CDR3 protein: CASSLLGAGQPQHF; J gene: TRBJ1-5; clone size: few; V gene: TRBV7-8; CDR3 length: 14; D gene: .
CDR3 DNA: TGTGCCAGTAGTTCGTGGGCAGCTAATAATGAAAAACTGTTTTTT; CDR3 protein: CASSSWAANNEKLFF; J gene: TRBJ1-4; clone size: .; V gene: TRBV19; CDR3 length: 15; D gene: .
CDR3 DNA: TGTGCCAGCAGCGGCGGAGAGGTCCTTGAAGCTTTCTTT; CDR3 protein: CASSGGEVLEAFF; J gene: TRBJ1-1; clone size: few; V gene: TRBV28; CDR3 length: 13; D gene: .
CDR3 DNA: TGTGCCAGTAGGTCGGGAGATGGTTTTGGCTACACCTTC; CDR3 protein: CASRSGDGFGYTF; J gene: TRBJ1-2; clone size: .; V gene: TRBV27; CDR3 length: 13; D gene: .
CDR3 DNA: TGTGCCAGCAGCATGAACACTGAAGCCTTCTTT; CDR3 protein: CASSMNTEAFF; J gene: TRBJ1-1; clone size: .; V gene: TRBV2; CDR3 length: 11; D gene: .
CDR3 DNA: TGTGCCACCAGCAGAGGGGAGACTTTCTCCTACAATGAGCAGTTCTTC; CDR3 protein: CATSRGETFSYNEQFF; J gene: TRBJ2-1; clone size: .; V gene: TRBV15; CDR3 length: 16; D gene: .
CDR3 DNA: TGTGCCAGCAGCTTCACCAGGGATCAGCCCCAGCATTTT; CDR3 protein: CASSFTRDQPQHF; J gene: TRBJ1-5; clone size: .; V gene: TRBV7-8; CDR3 length: 13; D gene: .
CDR3 DNA: TGTGCCAGCAGTTCCCCGGACGGAGAAAAACTGTTTTTT; CDR3 protein: CASSSPDGEKLFF; J gene: TRBJ1-4; clone size: few; V gene: TRBV6-6; CDR3 length: 13; D gene: .
CDR3 DNA: TGTGCCTGGAGCCATGCTCCCCCGAACACCTTC; CDR3 protein: CAWSHAPPNTF; J gene: TRBJ1-2; clone size: few; V gene: TRBV30; CDR3 length: 11; D gene: .
CDR3 DNA: TGTGCCAGCAGCCAAGATAATTGGGGCCAAGGGACGGTGGGACTGGGAGATACGCAGTATTTT; CDR3 protein: CASSQDNWGQGTVGLGDTQYF; J gene: TRBJ2-3; clone size: large; V gene: TRBV4-2; CDR3 length: 21; D gene: .
CDR3 DNA: TGTGCCAGCAGTTACGCGATAGCATCCCTCGGGGAGCAGTACTTC; CDR3 protein: CASSYAIASLGEQYF; J gene: TRBJ2-7; clone size: few; V gene: TRBV6-5; CDR3 length: 15; D gene: .
CDR3 DNA: TGTGCCAGCAGCGTAGTAGGGGGTCCGGGTGAAAAACTGTTTTTT; CDR3 protein: CASSVVGGPGEKLFF; J gene: TRBJ1-4; clone size: .; V gene: TRBV9; CDR3 length: 15; D gene: .
CDR3 DNA: TGTGCCTGGAGAGGTAATACTGAAGCTTTCTTT; CDR3 protein: CAWRGNTEAFF; J gene: TRBJ1-1; clone size: few; V gene: TRBV30; CDR3 length: 11; D gene: .
CDR3 DNA: TGTGCCAGCAGTTTAAGGCCCACCTACGAGCAGTACTTC; CDR3 protein: CASSLRPTYEQYF; J gene: TRBJ2-7; clone size: .; V gene: TRBV27; CDR3 length: 13; D gene: .
CDR3 DNA: TGCGCCAGCAGCTTGGGGGCAGGGGGCCCGTACACTGAAGCTTTCTTT; CDR3 protein: CASSLGAGGPYTEAFF; J gene: TRBJ1-1; clone size: .; V gene: TRBV5-1; CDR3 length: 16; D gene: TRBD1
CDR3 DNA: TGTGCCTGGAGTCCAGGTCGGGACAGGGGAATGAGTTCACCCCTCCACTTT; CDR3 protein: CAWSPGRDRGMSSPLHF; J gene: TRBJ1-6; clone size: .; V gene: TRBV30; CDR3 length: 17; D gene: TRBD1
CDR3 DNA: TGTGCCAGCAGCCAAGGGACCCTCCAAAATCAGCCCCAGCATTTT; CDR3 protein: CASSQGTLQNQPQHF; J gene: TRBJ1-5; clone size: .; V gene: TRBV7-2; CDR3 length: 15; D gene: .
CDR3 DNA: TGTGCCAGCAGTGACGGGTCCCGGGGGCGCTCCTACGAGCAGTACTTC; CDR3 protein: CASSDGSRGRSYEQYF; J gene: TRBJ2-7; clone size: .; V gene: TRBV27; CDR3 length: 16; D gene: .
CDR3 DNA: TGTGCCTGGAGTCGACAGGTCGATGGCTACACCTTC; CDR3 protein: CAWSRQVDGYTF; J gene: TRBJ1-2; clone size: .; V gene: TRBV30; CDR3 length: 12; D gene: .
CDR3 DNA: TGTGCCAGCAGGCCTACCCCCGCGGGGGCCAACGAGCAGTACTTC; CDR3 protein: CASRPTPAGANEQYF; J gene: TRBJ2-7; clone size: .; V gene: TRBV7-2; CDR3 length: 15; D gene: .
CDR3 DNA: TGCGCCAGCAGTTGGGGCATCAATCAGCCCCAGCATTTT; CDR3 protein: CASSWGINQPQHF; J gene: TRBJ1-5; clone size: .; V gene: TRBV10-2; CDR3 length: 13; D gene: .
CDR3 DNA: TGTGCCAGCAGTTACTCGCAGGCCGAAGAGACCCAGTACTTC; CDR3 protein: CASSYSQAEETQYF; J gene: TRBJ2-5; clone size: .; V gene: TRBV6-5; CDR3 length: 14; D gene: .
CDR3 DNA: TGTGCCAGCAGCCCGGGACAGGGTGGCCAGCCCCAGCATTTT; CDR3 protein: CASSPGQGGQPQHF; J gene: TRBJ1-5; clone size: .; V gene: TRBV5-6; CDR3 length: 14; D gene: TRBD1
CDR3 DNA: TGTGCCATCCGAGGGGGACAGGGGGGAACCCAAGAGACCCAGTACTTC; CDR3 protein: CAIRGGQGGTQETQYF; J gene: TRBJ2-5; clone size: .; V gene: TRBV10-3; CDR3 length: 16; D gene: TRBD1
CDR3 DNA: TGCGCCAGCAGCCTGACTACCCCCGGGACTTTCCAAGAGACCCAGTACTTC; CDR3 protein: CASSLTTPGTFQETQYF; J gene: TRBJ2-5; clone size: .; V gene: TRBV5-1; CDR3 length: 17; D gene: .
CDR3 DNA: TGCAGCGTTGAAGATCAGGGGACCGGGGGCTACACCTTC; CDR3 protein: CSVEDQGTGGYTF; J gene: TRBJ1-2; clone size: .; V gene: TRBV29-1; CDR3 length: 13; D gene: .
CDR3 DNA: TGTGCCAGCAGTAGGCTAGCGGGAGTTAATGAGCAGTTCTTC; CDR3 protein: CASSRLAGVNEQFF; J gene: TRBJ2-1; clone size: .; V gene: TRBV6-4; CDR3 length: 14; D gene: TRBD2
CDR3 DNA: TGTGCCAGCGGCTCACAGGGGGGAGAGACCCAGTACTTC; CDR3 protein: CASGSQGGETQYF; J gene: TRBJ2-5; clone size: .; V gene: TRBV5-4; CDR3 length: 13; D gene: TRBD1
CDR3 DNA: TGTGCCAGCAGCTTAAGCGGAAACACCATATATTTT; CDR3 protein: CASSLSGNTIYF; J gene: TRBJ1-3; clone size: few; V gene: TRBV7-9; CDR3 length: 12; D gene: .
CDR3 DNA: TGTGCCAGCAGTGCCAGGACAGCGATGGATGGCTACACCTTC; CDR3 protein: CASSARTAMDGYTF; J gene: TRBJ1-2; clone size: once; V gene: TRBV2; CDR3 length: 14; D gene: .
CDR3 DNA: TGTGCCAGCAGTGAATCGGATGGGGTTCAGCCCCAGCATTTT; CDR3 protein: CASSESDGVQPQHF; J gene: TRBJ1-5; clone size: few; V gene: TRBV6-1; CDR3 length: 14; D gene: .
CDR3 DNA: TGTGCCAGCAGCCGGAAAGATGAGCAGTTCTTC; CDR3 protein: CASSRKDEQFF; J gene: TRBJ2-1; clone size: .; V gene: TRBV21-1; CDR3 length: 11; D gene: .
CDR3 DNA: TGTGCCAGCAGCCGCAACCTAGCGACCGGCTATAATGAAAAACTGTTTTTT; CDR3 protein: CASSRNLATGYNEKLFF; J gene: TRBJ1-4; clone size: few; V gene: TRBV11-3; CDR3 length: 17; D gene: .
CDR3 DNA: TGTGCCATCAAGGAGTGGGAGGATACCGGGGAGCTGTTTTTT; CDR3 protein: CAIKEWEDTGELFF; J gene: TRBJ2-2; clone size: .; V gene: TRBV10-3; CDR3 length: 14; D gene: .
CDR3 DNA: TGTGCCAGCAGTGAAATGGAGGAAGAGGGCTCCTACGAGCAGTACTTC; CDR3 protein: CASSEMEEEGSYEQYF; J gene: TRBJ2-7; clone size: few; V gene: TRBV2; CDR3 length: 16; D gene: .
CDR3 DNA: TGTGCCAGCAGCGTAGGAGGCCTTGGGGGAAACACCATATATTTT; CDR3 protein: CASSVGGLGGNTIYF; J gene: TRBJ1-3; clone size: .; V gene: TRBV9; CDR3 length: 15; D gene: .